The 3 T cell receptor beta chains listed next were all sequenced from one sample in a study of cytotoxic CD8 clonotypes in ibrutinib-treated CLL. Profiling relied on immunoSEQ multiplex PCR, and the TCRdb table lists in-frame clones only, not all of them. The table lists just over 200,000 clones, over 65% of them singletons. The sample consisted of PBMCs, taken after 12 months of ibrutinib treatment. The receptors derive from a human donor with chronic lymphocytic leukemia.

The V and J genes are TRBV5-5 and TRBJ2-5; the D gene could be TRBD1 or TRBD2 (5 bases each). Trimming removed 3 bases from V and 0 bases from J, with 15 bases in between. This CDR3 is built from 16 residues. Germline-derived CDR1 and CDR2 are SGHKS and YYEKEE (reference sequence). This CDR3 is CASSWGRDGYQETQYF. DNA for the CDR3: TGTGCCAGCAGCTGGGGCCGGGACGGATACCAAGAGACCCAGTACTTC.

Note on this clone: This sample also contains other DNA sequences that code for the same CDR3. The rearrangement links TRBV7-2 to TRBJ1-2; the match to TRBD1 covers 9 bases. Germline V gene sequence: CDR1 SGHTA, CDR2 FQGNSA. Unmatched junction bases numbered 3, after V lost 4 bases and J lost 0 bases. CDR3 length: 15 residues. This CDR3 reads CASSSRTGANYGYTF. CDR3 bases: TGTGCCAGCAGCTCGCGGACAGGGGCTAACTATGGCTACACCTTC.

V gene TRBV29-1 combines with J gene TRBJ2-3, with D possibly TRBD2 on 5 matching bases. Trimming pared 8 bases from V and 1 base from J, leaving 7 bases between. This CDR3 is built from 11 residues. The V gene's germline CDR1 is SQVTM and CDR2 ANQGSEA. The chain's CDR3 is CSLGGTDTQYF. The CDR3 DNA reads TGCAGCCTCGGGGGCACAGATACGCAGTATTTT.